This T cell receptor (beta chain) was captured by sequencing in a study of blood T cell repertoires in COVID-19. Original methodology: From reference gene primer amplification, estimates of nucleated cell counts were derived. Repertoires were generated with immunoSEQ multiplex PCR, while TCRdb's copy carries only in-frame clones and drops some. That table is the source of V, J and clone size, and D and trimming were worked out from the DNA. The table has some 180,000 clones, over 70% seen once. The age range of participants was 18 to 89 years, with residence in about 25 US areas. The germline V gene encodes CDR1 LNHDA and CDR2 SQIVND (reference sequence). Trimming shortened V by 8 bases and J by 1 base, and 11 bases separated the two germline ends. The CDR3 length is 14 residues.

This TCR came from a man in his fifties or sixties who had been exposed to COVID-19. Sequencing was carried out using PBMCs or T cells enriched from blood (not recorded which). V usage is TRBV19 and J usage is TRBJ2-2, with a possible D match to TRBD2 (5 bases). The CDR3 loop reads CASGVGRNTGELFF. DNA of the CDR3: TGTGCCAGTGGGGTAGGGAGGAACACCGGGGAGCTGTTTTTT.